The 32 T cell receptor beta chains below were found in one sample sequenced in a study of T cells in Graves' hyperthyroidism and ophthalmopathy. Regions amplified from RNA transcripts were the TCR beta CDR3 regions. A first-round RT-PCR of the TCR CDR3 used the HTBI primer set. TCRdb analysed the multiplex PCR reads with MiXCR anew, one entry per CDR3 protein. The sample yields 500,000 to 600,000 distinct CDR3 sequences, approximately 15% seen once. The sample was blood. Receptors originate from a woman between 18 and 30 years old with Graves' hyperthyroidism.

This clonotype was detected many times. V is TRBV27 and J is TRBJ1-6; D is unresolved. The CDR3 covers 12 residues. CDR1 and CDR2 (germline): MNHEY, SMNVEV (reference sequence). The germline V and J ends were trimmed by 3 bases and 13 bases, with 10 bases remaining between them. CDR3 nucleotide sequence: TGTGCCAGCAGTTTGGCGGGCCGTCCCCTCCACTTT. The encoded protein is CASSLAGRPLHF.

There are a few counts of this clonotype. The chain carries TRBV11-1 and TRBJ2-3; 8 bases are a match to TRBD2. CDR3 length equals 15 residues. V was pared by 5 bases and J by 2 bases, with 6 bases of the junction left unmatched. The germline V gene has CDR1 SGHAT and CDR2 FQDESV (reference sequence). This chain's CDR3 is CASSNSGGITDTQYF. The DNA of the CDR3 is TGTGCCAGCAGCAACAGCGGGGGCATCACAGATACGCAGTATTTT.

This chain uses TRBV7-2 with TRBJ2-7, with D maybe TRBD2 (6 bases). The V end lost 0 bases, the J end lost 6 bases, and 18 bases lay between the germline ends. The CDR3 contains 16 residues. Germline V gene sequence: CDR1 SGHTA, CDR2 FQGNSA. The chain's CDR3 is CASSLAGTSPLGEQYF. DNA for the CDR3: TGTGCCAGCAGCTTAGCGGGAACTAGCCCCCTGGGCGAGCAGTACTTC.

V and J are TRBV10-2 and TRBJ1-3; D gene ambiguous. V was cut by 3 bases and J by 0 bases, with 9 bases left in between. CDR1 WSHSY and CDR2 SAAADI come from the germline V gene. This CDR3 has 15 residues. The chain's CDR3 is CASSENSISGNTIYF. CDR3 nucleotides: TGCGCCAGCAGTGAAAACAGCATCTCTGGAAACACCATATATTTT.

To note about this clonotype: This may stem from a read error, because a much larger clone lies one nucleotide away. The chain is built from TRBV5-1 and TRBJ2-2; tentatively, D is TRBD2 (5 bases). The germline V gene has CDR1 SGHRS and CDR2 YFSETQ. This CDR3 region has 16 residues. CDR3 sequence: CASRSRQVTNTGEQFF. The CDR3 DNA reads as TGCGCCAGCAGATCTCGGCAGGTTACGAACACCGGGGAGCAGTTTTTT. The complete variable domain, with remaining parts taken from reference TRBV5-1 and TRBJ2-2, reads KAGVTQTPRYLIKTRGQQVTLSCSPISGHRSVSWYQQTPGQGLQFLFEYFSETQRNKGNFPGRFSGRQFSNSRSEMNVSTLELGDSALYLCASRSRQVTNTGEQFFGEGSRLTVL.

This clonotype was recorded at least ten times. The chain has TRBV27 and TRBJ2-3; 9 bases fit TRBD1. This CDR3 contains 15 residues. J lost 2 bases, V lost 6 bases, and 6 bases had no gene match. Looked up from germline, CDR1 is MNHEY and CDR2 is SMNVEV (reference sequence). The CDR3 DNA reads as TGTGCCAGCAGCAACCGGGACAGGGTCACAGATACGCAGTATTTT. This sequence encodes CASSNRDRVTDTQYF.

The V gene is TRBV20-1, the J gene TRBJ1-5; 7 bases fit TRBD1. Germline CDR1 and CDR2: DFQATT and SNEGSKA (reference sequence). The junction had 9 bases not matched to a gene; V was cut back by 3 bases and J by 1 base. The CDR3 is made up of 16 amino acids. CDR3 residues: CSASLGRGRSNQPQHF. For the CDR3, the DNA is TGCAGTGCTAGTTTGGGGAGGGGGCGAAGCAATCAGCCCCAGCATTTT.

In this sample, this clonotype turned up a few times. A clone one base away is much larger, so this may be a read error. As the CDR3 is not closed by the conserved phenylalanine or tryptophan, this likely results from a read error. The V and J genes are TRBV5-1 and TRBJ2-1; no clear D gene. Trimming shortened V by 2 bases and J by 2 bases, and 8 bases separated the two germline ends. The germline V gene has CDR1 SGHRS and CDR2 YFSETQ. The length of the CDR3 is 14 residues. CDR3 nucleotides: TGCGCCAGCAGCTTAAGGACCACCTACAATGAGCAGTTCCTC. The encoded protein is CASSLRTTYNEQFL.

This clonotype was counted between two and nine times. A much larger clone lies a single base off, so this may be a read error. The V call is TRBV20-1, the J call TRBJ2-5, with 8 bases aligning to TRBD1. The CDR3 consists of 14 residues. CDR1 is DFQATT, CDR2 SNEGSKA, per germline (reference sequence). The CDR3 sequence: CNAMPSDREETQYF. The CDR3 DNA reads TGCAATGCTATGCCGTCGGACAGGGAAGAGACCCAGTACTTC.

This clonotype was detected many times. The gene calls are TRBV5-1 and TRBJ2-7; a possible D gene is TRBD1 (6 bases). CDR3 size: 15 residues. V was shortened by 4 bases and J by 2 bases, with 16 bases between the two germline ends. In germline, CDR1 is SGHRS, CDR2 YFSETQ. The CDR3: CASSAREGTTYEQYF. The CDR3 DNA sequence: TGCGCCAGCAGCGCCCGTGAGGGGACAACCTACGAGCAGTACTTC.

In this sample, this clonotype turned up a few times. The chain uses TRBV12-3 or TRBV12-4 and TRBJ1-3; maybe TRBD1 (6 bases). V was pared by 4 bases and J by 2 bases, with 24 bases between. CDR3 length equals 19 residues. CDR3 sequence (DNA): TGTGCCAGCAGTTCCCGAGGATGGACAGAGACACTTCCTGGAAACACCATATATTTT. It is translated as CASSSRGWTETLPGNTIYF.

This clonotype has just a few counts. V and J are TRBV28 and TRBJ1-1; D gene ambiguous. The V gene's germline CDR1 is MDHEN and CDR2 SYDVKM. The V end was cut by 1 base, the J end by 6 bases, with 6 bases between. CDR3 length: 12 amino acids. The chain's CDR3 is CASSLLYAEAFF. The CDR3 region has the DNA TGTGCCAGCAGTTTATTGTACGCTGAAGCTTTCTTT.

The chain uses TRBV28 and TRBJ2-1; 16 bases agree with TRBD2. Germline V lookup: CDR1 MDHEN, CDR2 SYDVKM. The CDR3 is 19 residues long. With 4 bases clipped from V and 3 bases from J, the junction kept 9 bases outside the gene matches. For the CDR3, the DNA is TGTGCCAGCAGTTCCGGGGGACTAGCGGGAGGGGCAGTCTACAATGAGCAGTTCTTC. It codes for CASSSGGLAGGAVYNEQFF.

The rearrangement links TRBV19 to TRBJ1-3; weak D call: TRBD1 (5 bases). The V end was cut by 4 bases, the J end by 5 bases, with 21 bases between. The germline CDR1 and CDR2 sequences are LNHDA and SQIVND (reference sequence). There are 17 residues in the CDR3. CDR3 protein: CASSNPNGHAMRNTIYF. The CDR3 DNA reads as TGTGCCAGTAGTAACCCGAACGGACACGCCATGAGAAACACCATATATTTT.

This clonotype was recorded a few times. The chain has TRBV6-2 or TRBV6-3 and TRBJ2-7, with 9 bases identical to TRBD2. With V trimmed by 6 bases and J by 3 bases, 3 bases remained unmatched. The CDR3 spans 13 residues. CDR1 and CDR2 (germline): MNHEY, SVGEGT. This chain's CDR3 is CASRQLAGYEQYF. The CDR3 DNA is TGTGCCAGCAGGCAACTAGCGGGCTACGAGCAGTACTTC.

In its sample, this clonotype was seen many times. The rearrangement uses TRBV12-3 or TRBV12-4 and TRBJ1-6, with a possible D match to TRBD1 (6 bases). CDR3 length: 15 amino acids. Trimming stripped 3 bases from V and 6 bases from J, with 12 bases between. The CDR3 DNA sequence: TGTGCCAGCAGTTTGGCAGGGGTCGGTAATTCACCCCTCCACTTT. It yields the protein CASSLAGVGNSPLHF.

This clonotype was counted ten times or more. V and J are TRBV12-3 or TRBV12-4 and TRBJ2-2; D uncertain. The V end was cut by 3 bases, the J end by 7 bases, with 15 bases between. This CDR3 comprises 15 residues. The CDR3 spells CASSFNRPAIGELFF. In DNA, the CDR3 is TGTGCCAGCAGTTTTAACCGGCCAGCCATCGGGGAGCTGTTTTTT.

This clonotype appeared a few times. V and J are TRBV4-1 and TRBJ1-5, with unresolved D. Looked up from germline, CDR1 is MGHRA and CDR2 is YSYEKL. With 1 base removed from V and 7 bases from J, the gap between germline ends came to 11 bases. The CDR3 runs to 14 residues. The CDR3 region is CASSQAIGVQPQHF. In DNA, the CDR3 is TGCGCCAGCAGCCAAGCGATCGGGGTGCAGCCCCAGCATTTT.

The table lists this clonotype with many counts. The chain is built from TRBV6-1 and TRBJ1-1, with D tentatively TRBD1 (5 bases). The germline gives CDR1 MNHNS, CDR2 SASEGT. CDR3 length: 13 residues. V was shortened by 0 bases and J by 4 bases, with 6 bases between the two germline ends. The CDR3: CASSEAQGTEAFF. The CDR3 bases are TGTGCCAGCAGTGAAGCCCAGGGCACTGAAGCTTTCTTT.

In this sample, this clonotype turned up many times. This chain uses TRBV2 with TRBJ1-6, with a weak D call TRBD1 (5 bases). V lost 6 bases to trimming and J lost 7 bases, with 16 bases between them. Germline lookup yields CDR1 SNHLY and CDR2 FYNNEI. The CDR3 runs to 15 residues. CDR3 nucleotide sequence: TGTGCCAGCAGACCTCCGGGACGGGCGAATTCACCCCTCCACTTT. This translates into CASRPPGRANSPLHF.

This clonotype was counted at least ten times. The genes are TRBV12-3 or TRBV12-4 and TRBJ2-1, with D maybe TRBD2 (6 bases). Trimming removed 4 bases from V and 3 bases from J, with 13 bases in between. CDR3 size: 15 residues. CDR3 residues: CASSSLAENYNEQFF. The CDR3 coding sequence is TGTGCCAGCAGTTCGTTAGCGGAAAACTACAATGAGCAGTTCTTC.

This chain uses TRBV7-9 with TRBJ1-2, with D tentatively TRBD1 (6 bases). This CDR3 is 15 amino acids long. Deletions cut 6 bases from V and 3 bases from J, with 17 bases between. The germline V gene encodes CDR1 SEHNR and CDR2 FQNEAQ (reference sequence). The CDR3 sequence is CASSRSGQEHYGYTF. CDR3 nucleotide sequence: TGTGCCAGCAGTCGTTCGGGACAAGAACACTATGGCTACACCTTC.

Concerning this clonotype: Since a much larger clone is just one base distant, this may be a read error. The chain employs TRBV20-1 and TRBJ2-5, with D perhaps TRBD1 (6 bases). Per germline, CDR1 DFQATT and CDR2 SNEGSKA (reference sequence). CDR3 length equals 12 residues. For the CDR3, the DNA is TGCAGTGCCCCAACAGGGACGGAGACCCAGTCCTTC. Translated, it gives CSAPTGTETQSF.

This chain connects TRBV18 to TRBJ1-4; D is ambiguous. V was trimmed by 3 bases and J by 8 bases, leaving 10 bases between them. The CDR3 length is 13 residues. Germline V gene lookup returns CDR1 KGHSH and CDR2 LQKENI. The CDR3 region has the DNA TGTGCCAGCTCACCGGGATTAAAGGAAAAACTGTTTTTT. Encoded protein: CASSPGLKEKLFF.

In its sample, this clonotype was seen many times. The rearrangement uses TRBV6-1 and TRBJ1-5; D is uncertain. The CDR3 totals 14 residues. Trimming took off 0 bases at V and 7 bases at J, with 10 bases between the two ends. The germline gives CDR1 MNHNS, CDR2 SASEGT. CDR3 protein: CASSEALRRQPQHF. For the CDR3, the DNA is TGTGCCAGCAGTGAAGCGCTTCGGAGGCAGCCCCAGCATTTT.

This rearrangement joins TRBV19 to TRBJ2-1; no clear D. The CDR3 runs 16 residues. V lost 1 base, J lost 1 base, and 11 bases lay in between. CDR1 is LNHDA and CDR2 is SQIVND in the germline V gene (reference sequence). Here the CDR3 DNA reads TGTGCCAGTAGTATAGGTGGGGTGCCATCCTACAATGAGCAGTTCTTC. It yields the protein CASSIGGVPSYNEQFF.

The chain has TRBV5-1 and TRBJ1-4; D call uncertain. Trimming shortened V by 2 bases and J by 5 bases, and 10 bases separated the two germline ends. The germline V gene encodes CDR1 SGHRS and CDR2 YFSETQ. The CDR3 runs to 14 residues. Here the CDR3 DNA reads TGCGCCAGCAGCTTCTCACCCCGCAATGAAAAACTGTTTTTT. It is translated as CASSFSPRNEKLFF.

This clonotype was counted only a few times. The chain employs TRBV10-2 and TRBJ1-2, with D hard to call. The CDR3 is made up of 13 amino acids. The V end was cut by 2 bases, the J end by 4 bases, with 8 bases between. Germline lookup yields CDR1 WSHSY and CDR2 SAAADI. In nucleotides, the CDR3 is TGCGCCAGCAGTGAGGGCAGCTCCTATGGCTACACCTTC. Residues: CASSEGSSYGYTF.

This clonotype was found many times. The chain links TRBV30 to TRBJ1-1, with D unclear. The CDR3 loop spans 13 amino acids. The germline gives CDR1 GTSNPN, CDR2 SVGIG (reference sequence). V dropped 2 bases and J dropped 1 base, with 8 bases sitting between them. The CDR3 is CAWSRAENTEAFF. Here the CDR3 DNA reads TGTGCCTGGAGTAGGGCGGAGAACACTGAAGCTTTCTTT.

The sample holds many counts of this clonotype. The chain employs TRBV13 and TRBJ2-3; perhaps TRBD1 as D (5 bases). CDR1 and CDR2 from the germline V gene are PRHDT and FYEKMQ (reference sequence). The CDR3 covers 15 residues. V lost 0 bases to trimming and J lost 2 bases, with 9 bases between them. This CDR3 is CASSLGQAFTDTQYF. As DNA, the CDR3 is TGTGCCAGCAGCTTAGGACAGGCCTTCACAGATACGCAGTATTTT.

This clonotype has ten or more counts. This chain links TRBV9 with TRBJ2-3; D is perhaps TRBD2 (5 bases). The CDR3 consists of 12 residues. In germline, CDR1 is SGDLS, CDR2 YYNGEE. V was trimmed by 7 bases and J by 6 bases, leaving 12 bases between them. The CDR3 region is CASSPRGDTQYF. CDR3 DNA sequence: TGTGCCAGCTCACCCAGAGGGGATACGCAGTATTTT.

The genes are TRBV6-2 or TRBV6-3 and TRBJ1-1; 12 positions match TRBD1. The J segment lost 11 bases and the V segment lost 8 bases, leaving 15 bases of the junction unmatched. This CDR3 spans 15 amino acids. Germline CDR1 is MNHEY and CDR2 is SVGEGT. The CDR3 nucleotides read TGTGCCAGCCACTCGACGGGGCAAGGGACAGGGGGCGCTTTCTTT. Residues: CASHSTGQGTGGAFF.